Presented here are 7 T cell receptor beta chains from one specimen sequenced in a study of control samples from healthy donors and cancer patients. This table comes from immunoSEQ multiplex PCR, and its TCRdb copy is limited to in-frame clones, with some not included. The table shows 150,000 or so clones, with around 90% occurring only once. Sequencing was carried out using blood. These receptors were obtained from a woman aged 25 to 45 in good health.

The chain links TRBV11-2 to TRBJ1-3; 10 bases match TRBD1. The V segment lost 5 bases and the J segment 5 bases; nucleotides outside the gene matches: 9. CDR3 length: 16 amino acids. CDR1 and CDR2 (germline): SGHAT, FQNNGV. CDR3 loop: CASSLGQGLQRNTIYF. Here the CDR3 DNA reads TGTGCCAGCAGCCTGGGACAGGGGTTGCAAAGAAACACCATATATTTT.

The V and J genes are TRBV10-3 and TRBJ2-7; perhaps TRBD1 as D (6 bases). The V end lost 4 bases, the J end lost 3 bases, and 16 bases lay between the germline ends. CDR3 length: 15 residues. The germline CDR1 and CDR2 sequences are ENHRY and SYGVKD. The CDR3 sequence is CAISARDTQNYEQYF. DNA for the CDR3: TGTGCCATCAGTGCCCGGGACACTCAAAACTACGAGCAGTACTTC.

Remarks on this clone: Mismatch with germline at one junction end may stem from a read error. The sample carries other DNA sequences with the same CDR3. V gene TRBV4-1 combines with J gene TRBJ2-2, with TRBD2 matching 8 bases. Germline V gene lookup returns CDR1 MGHRA and CDR2 YSYEKL. The CDR3 length is 15 residues. The CDR3 coding sequence is TGTGCCAGCAGCCATGGAGCGGGGGTTGACGGGGAGCTGTTTTTT. This translates into CASSHGAGVDGELFF.

The chain combines TRBV12-3 or TRBV12-4 with TRBJ1-2; weak D call: TRBD1 (5 bases). V lost 7 bases and J 3 bases, leaving 12 bases between the germline ends. The CDR3 is 13 amino acids. In DNA form, the CDR3 reads TGTGCCAGCACTTGGGGCGGGGACTATGGCTACACCTTC. Translated, it gives CASTWGGDYGYTF.

The chain couples TRBV18 to TRBJ2-4; TRBD2 aligns across 8 bases. CDR3 length equals 21 residues. The V gene end was trimmed by 3 bases and the J gene end by 3 bases; junction bases not matched to a gene: 22. Germline V lookup: CDR1 KGHSH, CDR2 LQKENI. The CDR3 DNA is TGTGCCAGCTCACCCCCCCCGTCGGGGCTAGCGGGTTCCCAGGGCAAAAACATTCAGTACTTC. Residues: CASSPPPSGLAGSQGKNIQYF.

This chain links TRBV19 with TRBJ1-2; no clear D gene. There are 14 residues in the CDR3. Trimming left V 5 bases short and J 0 bases short, with 10 bases between. The V gene's germline CDR1 is LNHDA and CDR2 SQIVND (reference sequence). The CDR3 region is CASSRKDTNYGYTF. The CDR3 coding sequence is TGTGCCAGTAGTCGAAAGGATACTAACTATGGCTACACCTTC.

This clone was recorded once. V gene TRBV27 combines with J gene TRBJ1-2; D is unresolved. The V end was cut by 0 bases, the J end by 4 bases, with 9 bases between. Looked up from germline, CDR1 is MNHEY and CDR2 is SMNVEV (reference sequence). This CDR3 spans 14 amino acids. CDR3 nucleotide sequence: TGTGCCAGCAGTTTATCGGGCCCTGGCTATGGCTACACCTTC. The encoded protein is CASSLSGPGYGYTF.